These 3 T cell receptor beta chains share one sample of origin, sequenced in a study of blood T cell repertoires in COVID-19. Using immunoSEQ multiplex PCR, the repertoire was profiled, and TCRdb retains in-frame clones only, with some absent. Among approximately 200,000 clones listed, about 85% were seen once. The sequencing sample was made of PBMCs or T cells enriched from blood (not recorded which). The receptors come from a man aged 40-55 years who had recovered from COVID-19.

The chain uses TRBV9 and TRBJ2-3; 9 bases align to TRBD1. CDR3 length: 17 amino acids. The V gene's germline CDR1 is SGDLS and CDR2 YYNGEE. V shed 0 bases and J 5 bases; nucleotides not matched to a gene: 10. The CDR3 is CASSVATGGQGGDTQYF. The DNA of the CDR3 is TGTGCCAGCAGCGTAGCTACTGGGGGACAGGGTGGAGATACGCAGTATTTT.

On this clone: Other DNA sequences of this sample code for an identical CDR3. V gene TRBV24-1 combines with J gene TRBJ2-5; D might be TRBD1 (6 bases). Per germline, CDR1 KGHDR and CDR2 SFDVKD. The CDR3 runs to 14 residues. V lost 1 base, J lost 5 bases, and 10 bases lay in between. CDR3 amino acids: CATSDFRGGETQYF. The CDR3 nucleotides read TGTGCCACCAGTGATTTCAGGGGTGGCGAGACCCAGTACTTC.

This clone showed up many times. The V gene is TRBV5-1, the J gene TRBJ1-5, with D tentatively TRBD1 (5 bases). Deletions cut 6 bases from V and 7 bases from J, with 20 bases between. The CDR3 sequence is 15 residues long. In germline, CDR1 is SGHRS, CDR2 YFSETQ. The CDR3 DNA follows: TGCGCCAGCATCGATGGCCAATTTGGGGGGCAGCCCCAGCATTTT. Encoded protein: CASIDGQFGGQPQHF. The entire variable domain, with the rest obtained from reference TRBV5-1 and TRBJ1-5, is as follows: KAGVTQTPRYLIKTRGQQVTLSCSPISGHRSVSWYQQTPGQGLQFLFEYFSETQRNKGNFPGRFSGRQFSNSRSEMNVSTLELGDSALYLCASIDGQFGGQPQHFGDGTRLSIL.